There are many counts of the clone carrying this T cell receptor beta chain. TCRdb reanalysed the RT-PCR reads using MiXCR and keeps one entry per CDR3 protein. In the table there are hundreds of thousands of distinct CDR3 sequences, approximately 14% of which are singletons. Sequencing was done on a sample of memory CD4+ T cells from blood. The clonotype was recovered from a female donor in good health, serving as a healthy control.

The CDR3 here is CSARGQSPTDTQYF. The CDR3 DNA sequence: TGCAGTGCTAGAGGCCAGTCCCCCACAGATACGCAGTATTTT. The rearrangement links TRBV20-1 to TRBJ2-3; D is undetermined. V lost 1 base and J lost 2, with 10 bases in between. Germline CDR1 DFQATT, CDR2 SNEGSKA (reference sequence). The CDR3 extends over 14 amino acids.